What follows are 6 T cell receptor beta chains derived from one specimen sequenced in a study of cytomegalovirus exposure and HLA in healthy donors (dated by TCRdb to about 2017). The receptor library was made with the immunoSEQ multiplex PCR assay. The multiplex PCR relied on a mix of 60 forward primers for TCR Vbeta segments and 13 reverse primers for TCR Jbeta segments. The table comes from immuneACCESS by way of TCRdb, which keeps in-frame sequences with V and J called. Part of the clones is missing from these tables; in studies checked, under half for an unresolved V gene and the rest for unknown reasons. This sample's table contains about 130,000 clones. The ten most abundant clones make up approximately 1.5% of the sample. The source material was PBMCs. The origin of the receptors is a woman in her thirties or forties in good health and CMV-seronegative.

The V and J genes are TRBV7-9 and TRBJ2-7; a possible D gene is TRBD2 (6 bases). Germline V gene lookup returns CDR1 SEHNR and CDR2 FQNEAQ (reference sequence). The CDR3 has 13 amino acids. Trimming took off 0 bases at V and 6 bases at J, with 9 bases between the two ends. DNA for the CDR3: TGTGCCAGCAGCTTAGCCGGGGGAGGCGAGCAGTACGTC. As protein: CASSLAGGGEQYV.

This rearrangement joins TRBV11-3 to TRBJ1-1; tentatively, D is TRBD1 (5 bases). The germline gives CDR1 SGHNT, CDR2 YENEEA. The CDR3 covers 14 residues. With 5 bases removed from V and 5 bases from J, the gap between germline ends came to 15 bases. The CDR3 DNA is TGTGCCAGCAGCGCCCAGGGTAGTTCGACTGAAGCTTTCTTT. Amino acids: CASSAQGSSTEAFF. The full variable domain, with the rest looked up from reference TRBV11-3 and TRBJ1-1, is EAGVVQSPRYKIIEKKQPVAFWCNPISGHNTLYWYLQNLGQGPELLIRYENEEAVDDSQLPKDRFSAERLKGVDSTLKIQPAELGDSAVYLCASSAQGSSTEAFFGQGTRLTVV.

The rearrangement joins TRBV9 to TRBJ1-1; the D is unclear. This CDR3 comprises 15 residues. Trimming shortened V by 0 bases and J by 4 bases, and 13 bases separated the two germline ends. From germline, CDR1 is SGDLS and CDR2 YYNGEE. The CDR3 sequence is CASSVEVGAGTEAFF. The DNA of the CDR3 is TGTGCCAGCAGCGTAGAAGTAGGAGCGGGCACTGAAGCTTTCTTT.

This chain joins TRBV6-6 and TRBJ1-1; D gene unclear. V was clipped by 2 bases and J by 1 base, with 11 bases between them. CDR3 length: 15 residues. Germline V gene lookup returns CDR1 MNHNY and CDR2 SVGAGI (reference sequence). The CDR3 loop is CASSYAGVKNTEAFF. The CDR3 DNA follows: TGTGCCAGCAGTTACGCGGGAGTCAAGAACACTGAAGCTTTCTTT.

The rearrangement links TRBV7-3 to TRBJ2-1; 8 positions match TRBD1. Germline CDR1 SGHTA, CDR2 FQGTGA. The CDR3 contains 13 residues. J was trimmed by 10 bases and V by 5 bases; bases with no gene match: 7. CDR3 loop: CASSARTGSEQFF. In DNA form, the CDR3 reads TGTGCCAGCAGCGCCCGGACAGGGAGCGAGCAGTTCTTC.

V and J are TRBV6-1 and TRBJ1-5; TRBD1 is a possible D gene (6 bases). Trimming removed 1 base from V and 4 bases from J, with 14 bases in between. Germline-derived CDR1 and CDR2 are MNHNS and SASEGT. The CDR3 length is 16 residues. CDR3 coding DNA: TGTGCCAGCAGTGAAGGAGAGGGAGGGGGTAATCAGCCCCAGCATTTT. This sequence encodes CASSEGEGGGNQPQHF.